The clone carrying this TCR beta chain was detected many times. Per the study methods: Amplification from reference gene primers served as the basis for estimated nucleated cell counts. The assay was immunoSEQ multiplex PCR, and TCRdb's table has in-frame clones only and misses some. V, J and clone size were drawn from that table, and D and trimming were deduced from the DNA. The profile covers 95,000 to 100,000 clones, with roughly 86% appearing a single time and approximately 10% taken by the ten largest. CDR3 length: 12 residues. With V trimmed by 2 bases and J by 9 bases, 2 bases remained unmatched. Germline values: CDR1 SGHDT, CDR2 YYEEEE. The data belong to a study of blood T cell repertoires in COVID-19. Turning to the study itself: Acute and convalescent COVID-19 samples came from the United States, Italy and Spain.

Sequenced input: peripheral blood. This clonotype was sampled from a woman in her thirties with acute or convalescent COVID-19. The rearrangement uses TRBV5-6 and TRBJ1-3; 7 bases fit TRBD1. DNA of the CDR3: TGTGCCAGCAGCTTAGGGGGCGCCACCATATATTTT. Translated, it gives CASSLGGATIYF.